The clone carrying this TCR beta chain was seen repeatedly, ten times or more. Its antigen is undetermined. Under 3 months was the duration of disease in ophthalmopathy patients, who also had a Clinical Activity Score of at least 3 and a NOSPECS grade of at least 4. Uncontrolled infection, other autoimmune disease, pregnancy or lactation led to exclusion. From RNA transcripts, TCR beta CDR3 regions were amplified. The TCR CDR3 first-round RT-PCR relied on the HTBI primer set. TCRdb processed the multiplex PCR reads anew with MiXCR; each CDR3 protein has one entry. Of about 250,000 distinct CDR3 sequences listed, approximately 25% are singletons. CDR1 and CDR2 (germline): SGHAT, FQNNGV. This CDR3 is 17 amino acids long. V was clipped by 5 bases and J by 3 bases, with 23 bases between them. These data come from a study of T cells in Graves' hyperthyroidism and ophthalmopathy. Broader study findings: Separating ophthalmopathy from stable hyperthyroidism was achieved by a 13 V-J model. Most expanded thyroid clonotypes above 0.001 also appeared in blood.

The source of this sequence is a woman aged 40 to 50 with Graves' ophthalmopathy. Sequencing was carried out using blood. This chain uses TRBV11-2 with TRBJ2-7, with D possibly TRBD1 on 7 matching bases. CDR3: CASSLRSGGTVVYEQYF. The CDR3 region has the DNA TGTGCCAGCAGCCTCCGTTCTGGGGGGACAGTCGTCTACGAGCAGTACTTC.